This T cell receptor beta chain appears in the sequencing data of a study of blood T cell repertoires in COVID-19. About the research overall: Spain, Italy and the United States supplied samples that represented acute and convalescent COVID-19. The cDNA or gDNA used as material had been derived from T cells, B-cell-depleted T cells, or PBMCs.

CDR3 length: 15 residues. Germline V gene lookup returns CDR1 SGHAT and CDR2 FQNNGV. V was pared by 3 bases and J by 0 bases, with 12 bases between. The authors' processing: Researchers report that nucleated cell counts were estimated from reference gene primer amplification. Libraries were prepared by immunoSEQ multiplex PCR; TCRdb keeps only in-frame clonotypes and omits some of them. V, J and clone size were drawn from that table, and D and trimming were deduced from the DNA. The sample has 13,000 or so clones, approximately 72% seen once. The Seattle patients joined while their infection was active and were tracked longitudinally afterward.

Sequences were obtained from peripheral blood. V is TRBV11-2 and J is TRBJ2-7, with D perhaps TRBD1 (5 bases). The sequence was obtained from a man aged 55 to 69 with COVID-19, enrolled during active disease. Written as DNA, the CDR3 is TGTGCCAGCAGCTTCCCGACAGCCAGCTCCTACGAGCAGTACTTC. Amino acids: CASSFPTASSYEQYF. The whole variable domain, filled in from reference TRBV11-2 and TRBJ2-7, reads EAGVAQSPRYKIIEKRQSVAFWCNPISGHATLYWYQQILGQGPKLLIQFQNNGVVDDSQLPKDRFSAERLKGVDSTLKIQPAKLEDSAVYLCASSFPTASSYEQYFGPGTRLTVT.